The 17 T cell receptor beta chains in this list originate from one sample, sequenced in a study of blood T cell repertoires in COVID-19. The table came from immunoSEQ multiplex PCR; TCRdb's copy has only in-frame clones and leaves some out. The repertoire includes fewer than 250,000 clones, less than 80% of them detected once, and under 15% sits in the top ten. Sequencing was performed on peripheral blood. Source of these receptors: a woman aged 45-65 years with acute or convalescent COVID-19.

The V gene is TRBV24-1, the J gene TRBJ2-2; 12 nucleotides agree with TRBD2. After removal of 5 bases from V and 0 bases from J, the junction contained 9 bases not matched to a gene. CDR1 and CDR2 (germline): KGHDR, SFDVKD. This CDR3 region has 19 residues. CDR3 protein: CATSALGTSGGPNTGELFF. The CDR3 DNA is TGTGCCACCAGTGCCCTGGGAACTAGCGGGGGGCCGAACACCGGGGAGCTGTTTTTT.

CDR3 loop: CASSLDGGHNQPQHF. CDR3 bases: TGCGCCAGCAGCTTGGACGGGGGGCACAATCAGCCCCAGCATTTT. V usage is TRBV5-1 and J usage is TRBJ1-5, with D perhaps TRBD1 (6 bases). The germline CDR1 and CDR2 sequences are SGHRS and YFSETQ. CDR3 length: 15 amino acids. Deletions cut 0 bases from V and 3 bases from J, with 10 bases between.

The rearrangement uses TRBV6-1 and TRBJ1-1; no definite D call. CDR1 and CDR2 (germline): MNHNS, SASEGT. This CDR3 contains 14 residues. V dropped 1 base and J dropped 0 bases, with 6 bases sitting between them. CDR3 region: CASSEVNMNTEAFF. The CDR3 nucleotides are TGTGCCAGCAGTGAAGTTAACATGAACACTGAAGCTTTCTTT.

The J gene is TRBJ1-1, the V gene TRBV11-3; no clear D. CDR1 and CDR2 from the germline V gene are SGHNT and YENEEA. Trimming took off 3 bases at V and 5 bases at J, with 10 bases between the two ends. The CDR3 has 13 residues. The CDR3 loop is CASSLIGETEAFF. In DNA, the CDR3 is TGTGCCAGCAGCTTGATCGGGGAGACTGAAGCTTTCTTT.

The chain uses TRBV12-2 and TRBJ1-1; no DNA check was done on the table's D call, TRBD1. TRBV12-2 is tagged as a pseudogene. The CDR3 runs 13 residues. This chain's CDR3 is CASRFYKNTEAFF. The CDR3 nucleotides read TGTGCAAGTCGCTTTTACAAGAACACTGAAGCTTTCTTT.

V and J are TRBV28 and TRBJ1-5; TRBD1 matches 8 bases. The V gene end was trimmed by 2 bases and the J gene end by 7 bases; junction bases not matched to a gene: 10. Germline V gene sequence: CDR1 MDHEN, CDR2 SYDVKM. CDR3 length equals 16 residues. The CDR3 bases are TGTGCCAGCAGTTTAACCGGGCAGGGGGCCAAGCAGCCCCAGCATTTT. It specifies CASSLTGQGAKQPQHF. Combining the CDR3 with reference TRBV28 and TRBJ1-5 gives the whole variable domain DVKVTQSSRYLVKRTGEKVFLECVQDMDHENMFWYRQDPGLGLRLIYFSYDVKMKEKGDIPEGYSVSREKKERFSLILESASTNQTSMYLCASSLTGQGAKQPQHFGDGTRLSIL.

The chain couples TRBV7-2 to TRBJ2-7, with TRBD2 identical over 11 bases. CDR3 length equals 15 residues. After removal of 4 bases from V and 1 base from J, the junction contained 3 bases not matched to a gene. CDR1 and CDR2 from the germline V gene are SGHTA and FQGNSA. The DNA for the CDR3 is TGTGCCAGCAGCTCCCTAGCGGGGGGATCCTACGAGCAGTACTTC. It codes for CASSSLAGGSYEQYF.

This clone has just a few counts. The chain links TRBV28 to TRBJ2-1, with D uncertain. CDR3 length: 14 residues. Trimming pared 6 bases from V and 8 bases from J, leaving 17 bases between. The germline CDR1 and CDR2 sequences are MDHEN and SYDVKM. CDR3 DNA sequence: TGTGCCAGCAGCTCTGGGTTCGACTTTCATGAGCAGTTCTTC. This encodes CASSSGFDFHEQFF.

This sequence joins TRBV30 and TRBJ1-5; tentatively, D is TRBD1 (5 bases). V was clipped by 1 base and J by 4 bases, with 11 bases between them. Germline CDR1 reads GTSNPN; CDR2 reads SVGIG (reference sequence). The CDR3 is made up of 14 amino acids. CDR3 amino acids: CAWSASRGNQPQHF. As DNA, the CDR3 is TGTGCCTGGAGTGCCTCAAGGGGAAATCAGCCCCAGCATTTT. The variable domain in full, completed from reference TRBV30 and TRBJ1-5, reads SQTIHQWPATLVQPVGSPLSLECTVEGTSNPNLYWYRQAAGRGLQLLFYSVGIGQISSEVPQNLSASRPQDRQFILSSKKLLLSDSGFYLCAWSASRGNQPQHFGDGTRLSIL.

In DNA, the CDR3 is TGCGCCAGCAGTCCCTGGGGGGGGCCTAGCAATCAGCCCCAGCATTTT. This gives the protein CASSPWGGPSNQPQHF. This chain uses TRBV23-1 with TRBJ1-5; possible D gene TRBD1, 6 bases. TRBV23-1 is noted as an ORF with a role that remains uncertain. CDR3 size: 16 residues. V dropped 4 bases and J dropped 0 bases, with 13 bases sitting between them.

The genes are TRBV29-1 and TRBJ2-1; TRBD1 matches at 9 bases. This CDR3 contains 14 residues. Trimming at V came to 3 bases and at J to 3 bases, leaving 3 bases not matched to a gene. Germline V lookup: CDR1 SQVTM, CDR2 ANQGSEA. The CDR3 spells CSVDDRGSYNEQFF. The CDR3 DNA reads as TGCAGCGTTGATGACAGGGGGAGCTACAATGAGCAGTTCTTC.

The chain recombines TRBV5-4 with TRBJ2-7, with a weak D call TRBD2 (5 bases). There are 14 residues in the CDR3. Trimming pared 0 bases from V and 3 bases from J, leaving 10 bases between. CDR1 is SGHNT and CDR2 is YYREEE in the germline V gene (reference sequence). This CDR3 reads CASSLDAGYYEQYF. In DNA form, the CDR3 reads TGTGCCAGCAGCTTGGACGCGGGTTACTACGAGCAGTACTTC.

CDR3 amino acids: CASSPRMGSTGDRTQYF. CDR3 coding DNA: TGCGCCAGCAGCCCGCGGATGGGGTCAACAGGGGATCGGACCCAGTACTTC. This chain connects TRBV5-1 to TRBJ2-5, with 7 bases matching TRBD1. The CDR3 is 17 amino acids. V lost 4 bases and J lost 7; bases outside the gene matches: 19. Germline V gives CDR1 SGHRS, CDR2 YFSETQ.

The chain links TRBV7-9 to TRBJ2-7; the D gene is possibly TRBD2 (5 bases). CDR3 length: 17 amino acids. The germline gives CDR1 SEHNR, CDR2 FQNEAQ (reference sequence). Trimming stripped 2 bases from V and 2 bases from J, with 19 bases between. The chain's CDR3 is CASSLYRGPSFPYEQYF. Written as DNA, the CDR3 is TGTGCCAGCAGCTTATACCGGGGTCCTTCATTCCCCTACGAGCAGTACTTC.

This chain connects TRBV7-2 to TRBJ2-7, with TRBD2 matching over 9 bases. This CDR3 comprises 14 residues. V lost 7 bases to trimming and J lost 2 bases; unmatched junction nucleotides: 6. Germline-derived CDR1 and CDR2 are SGHTA and FQGNSA. The DNA of the CDR3 is TGTGCCAGCACCCAGGTAGCGGGAGCCTACGAGCAGTACTTC. Translated: CASTQVAGAYEQYF.

J is TRBJ2-1 and V is TRBV28; TRBD2 is a possible D gene (6 bases). The ends were cut back, 4 bases at V and 1 base at J, with 14 bases in the middle. The CDR3 spans 16 residues. Germline values: CDR1 MDHEN, CDR2 SYDVKM. CDR3 loop: CASSSLTSGSYNEQFF. The CDR3 bases are TGTGCCAGCAGTTCGCTCACAAGCGGGTCCTACAATGAGCAGTTCTTC.

The DNA of the CDR3 is TGTGCCAGCAGCTCTCGAACGGGACAGACGACTGAAGCTTTCTTT. It yields the protein CASSSRTGQTTEAFF. The V gene is TRBV7-9, the J gene TRBJ1-1; 7 nucleotides agree with TRBD1. The V and J ends lost 4 bases and 5 bases, in that order; junction bases with no gene match: 10. Germline CDR1 and CDR2: SEHNR and FQNEAQ (reference sequence). The CDR3 has 15 amino acids.